The clone carrying this T cell receptor beta chain turned up a few times. Its cognate antigen is unknown. The sample comes from a study of cytomegalovirus exposure and HLA in healthy donors. Study-wide results and caveats: A later analysis found that most CMV-associated TCR beta chains appeared HLA-restricted. There were some V segments, including TRBV6-2 and TRBV6-3, excluded as indistinguishable.

CDR1 is SGDLS and CDR2 is YYNGEE in the germline V gene. Trimming cost V 4 bases and J 6 bases, with 13 bases left between them. The CDR3 has 14 residues. It was with 60 Vbeta and 13 Jbeta primers that the PCR ran. Libraries were prepared by immunoSEQ multiplex PCR; TCRdb keeps only in-frame clonotypes and omits some of them. The table has roughly 180,000 clones, roughly a tenth seen once. This TCR was recovered from a woman aged 30 to 39 in good health and CMV-seropositive. The rearrangement joins TRBV9 to TRBJ1-4, with D possibly TRBD1 on 6 matching bases. Specimen: PBMCs. The CDR3 DNA is TGTGCCAGCAGCCTCACAGGGTCTTATGAAAAACTGTTTTTT. Translating it yields CASSLTGSYEKLFF.